This T cell receptor (beta chain) appears in the sequencing data of a study of control samples from healthy donors and cancer patients. CDR1 and CDR2 from the germline V gene are SGDLS and YYNGEE. V dropped 0 bases and J dropped 5; count of bases not matched to a gene: 16. The CDR3 has 19 residues. Some clones are missing from TCRdb's copy, which holds only in-frame ones; the method was immunoSEQ multiplex PCR. Among 200,000 or so clones listed, just under 95% were seen once. The chain links TRBV9 to TRBJ2-1, with TRBD2 matching over 8 bases. The sequenced sample consisted of blood. The source of this sequence is a man in his fifties in good health. The CDR3: CASSVAGSSGGPSHNEQFF. The CDR3 DNA reads TGTGCCAGCAGCGTAGCTGGTTCCAGCGGGGGACCTAGTCACAATGAGCAGTTCTTC.